The 21 T cell receptor beta chains reported below all come from one sample, sequenced in a study of regulatory T cells in long-lasting Graves disease. Time point described: persistent/refractory GD, antithyroid drugs over 5 years with positive TRAb. Generation of the TCR library employed RNA extracted from PBMCs. In building TCR beta libraries, iRepertoire HTBI primers were used together with Arm-PCR of CDR3 regions. TCRdb processed the multiplex PCR reads anew with MiXCR; each CDR3 protein has one entry. The table includes hundreds of thousands of distinct CDR3 sequences, 25% to 35% detected once. This specimen consisted of peripheral blood mononuclear cells (PBMCs), obtained when the disease was refractory, from a patient treated with antithyroid drugs. Receptors were obtained from a female donor with Graves disease.

This clonotype was seen many times. The chain carries TRBV20-1 and TRBJ1-6; D remains ambiguous. V dropped 3 bases and J dropped 3 bases, with 9 bases sitting between them. Germline CDR1 and CDR2: DFQATT and SNEGSKA (reference sequence). The CDR3 extends over 14 amino acids. The CDR3 is CSARAGGYNSPLHF. As DNA, the CDR3 is TGCAGTGCTAGGGCCGGAGGCTATAATTCACCCCTCCACTTT.

This chain links TRBV20-1 with TRBJ1-1; D call uncertain. This CDR3 contains 13 residues. Trimming stripped 1 base from V and 4 bases from J, with 10 bases between. Germline CDR1 and CDR2: DFQATT and SNEGSKA (reference sequence). The CDR3 here is CSARGRERTEAFF. CDR3 in DNA: TGCAGTGCTAGAGGACGGGAGCGCACTGAAGCTTTCTTT.

The chain uses TRBV7-9 and TRBJ1-1, with 7 nucleotides matching TRBD1. Germline V gene lookup returns CDR1 SEHNR and CDR2 FQNEAQ (reference sequence). The V segment lost 1 base and the J segment 4 bases; nucleotides outside the gene matches: 12. The CDR3 totals 17 residues. The CDR3, as DNA: TGTGCCAGCAGCTTAGGGGGGACAGTGCGAGGGGGCACTGAAGCTTTCTTT. Protein sequence: CASSLGGTVRGGTEAFF.

The chain employs TRBV30 and TRBJ1-6; D is ambiguous. V was trimmed by 3 bases and J by 5 bases, leaving 14 bases between them. The germline gives CDR1 GTSNPN, CDR2 SVGIG (reference sequence). The CDR3 length is 15 residues. The CDR3 loop is CAWSDEGIHNSPLHF. In DNA form, the CDR3 reads TGTGCCTGGAGCGACGAGGGTATCCATAATTCACCCCTCCACTTT.

The chain recombines TRBV12-5 with TRBJ2-7; TRBD2 is a possible D gene (5 bases). Trimming shortened V by 6 bases and J by 2 bases, and 17 bases separated the two germline ends. Germline assignment: CDR1 LGHNT and CDR2 FRNRAP. The CDR3 loop spans 15 amino acids. CDR3 DNA: TGTGCTAGTGGCCCCCCCGGACTCACTACCTACGAGCAGTACTTC. Encoded protein: CASGPPGLTTYEQYF.

This clonotype was seen more than once but under ten times. This chain links TRBV6-1 with TRBJ2-7, with 8 bases aligning to TRBD2. V lost 6 bases and J lost 5; bases outside the gene matches: 12. The CDR3 runs to 15 residues. CDR1 and CDR2 from the germline V gene are MNHNS and SASEGT. The CDR3 sequence: CASSPNPGGQNEQYF. The DNA of the CDR3 is TGTGCCAGCAGCCCTAATCCGGGGGGGCAAAACGAGCAGTACTTC.

The chain recombines TRBV10-3 with TRBJ1-4; D perhaps matches TRBD1 (6 bases). This CDR3 has 17 amino acids. Germline CDR1 is ENHRY and CDR2 is SYGVKD. V lost 6 bases, J lost 4 bases, and 21 bases lay in between. For the CDR3, the DNA is TGTGCCATCAGCAGGGGAGGTCCCAACCAGCATAATGAAAAACTGTTTTTT. Translating it yields CAISRGGPNQHNEKLFF.

At least ten counts were recorded for this clonotype. The CDR3 loop is CASRGPAETQYF. The CDR3 region has the DNA TGTGCCAGCCGAGGACCTGCTGAGACCCAGTACTTC. V usage is TRBV2 and J usage is TRBJ2-5, with D unresolved. Trimming removed 8 bases from V and 5 bases from J, with 12 bases in between. The germline V gene has CDR1 SNHLY and CDR2 FYNNEI. This CDR3 contains 12 residues. Supplemented by reference TRBV2 and TRBJ2-5, the full variable domain reads EPEVTQTPSHQVTQMGQEVILRCVPISNHLYFYWYRQILGQKVEFLVSFYNNEISEKSEIFDDQFSVERPDGSNFTLKIRSTKLEDSAMYFCASRGPAETQYFGPGTRLLVL.

This clonotype was counted a few times. The chain links TRBV24-1 to TRBJ2-7, with D unclear. From germline, CDR1 is KGHDR and CDR2 SFDVKD. The CDR3 spans 15 residues. V lost 3 bases and J lost 1, with 12 bases in between. The CDR3 loop reads CATSDPCHYSYEQYF. DNA of the CDR3: TGTGCCACCAGTGATCCCTGCCACTATTCCTACGAGCAGTACTTC.

This clonotype has a handful of counts. DNA of the CDR3: TGTGCCAGCAGCCAACAACCACAGGGGATAGACCATGGCTACACCTTC. It encodes CASSQQPQGIDHGYTF. V is TRBV3-1 and J is TRBJ1-2; 7 bases agree with TRBD1. The length of the CDR3 is 16 residues. Looked up from germline, CDR1 is LGHDT and CDR2 is YNNKEL (reference sequence). J lost 6 bases, V lost 2 bases, and 12 bases had no gene match.

In its sample, this clonotype is large. The chain links TRBV28 to TRBJ2-7; 11 nucleotides line up with TRBD2. V lost 6 bases and J lost 3; bases outside the gene matches: 4. The CDR3 has 14 residues. CDR1 MDHEN and CDR2 SYDVKM come from the germline V gene. The CDR3 here is CASSAGTSGYEQYF. The CDR3 DNA is TGTGCCAGCAGCGCCGGGACTAGCGGCTACGAGCAGTACTTC.

This clonotype came up once. This chain connects TRBV29-1 to TRBJ2-5; D possibly corresponds to TRBD1 (5 bases). The germline V gene has CDR1 SQVTM and CDR2 ANQGSEA. Trimming took off 7 bases at V and 2 bases at J, with 11 bases between the two ends. The CDR3 contains 12 residues. The CDR3 nucleotides read TGCAGCGGTACAGGCATTCAAGAGACCCAGTACTTC. It codes for CSGTGIQETQYF.

This rearrangement joins TRBV3-1 to TRBJ2-7, with D perhaps matching TRBD1 or TRBD2 (6 bases each). The CDR3 covers 16 residues. Germline-derived CDR1 and CDR2 are LGHDT and YNNKEL (reference sequence). V lost 3 bases and J 3 bases, leaving 18 bases between the germline ends. The CDR3 spells CASSQGAGQRDYEQYF. CDR3 coding DNA: TGTGCCAGCAGCCAGGGCGCGGGACAACGAGACTACGAGCAGTACTTC.

This clonotype was seen ten or more times. The chain carries TRBV28 and TRBJ1-1, with D unclear. The CDR3 is made up of 13 amino acids. V was pared by 10 bases and J by 3 bases, with 15 bases between. Germline loops: CDR1 MDHEN, CDR2 SYDVKM. The CDR3 loop is CATRGRSDTEAFF. The CDR3 DNA sequence: TGTGCCACGCGCGGGCGGTCGGACACTGAAGCTTTCTTT.

The J gene is TRBJ1-2, the V gene TRBV27; no clear D gene. Germline CDR1 and CDR2: MNHEY and SMNVEV (reference sequence). Deletions cut 5 bases from V and 4 bases from J, with 14 bases between. CDR3 length: 14 residues. CDR3 sequence reads: CASSPELYSYGYTF. Here the CDR3 DNA reads TGTGCCAGCAGTCCAGAACTTTACAGCTATGGCTACACCTTC.

CDR3 nucleotide sequence: TGTGCCAGCAGTTTATTCAACAGGGTTGATCAGCCCCAGCATTTT. It translates to CASSLFNRVDQPQHF. This chain connects TRBV28 to TRBJ1-5; a weak D match, TRBD1 (6 bases). CDR3 length equals 15 residues. Germline values: CDR1 MDHEN, CDR2 SYDVKM. V shed 1 base and J shed 5 bases, with 12 bases lying between them.

This clonotype was seen at least ten times. This chain connects TRBV12-3 or TRBV12-4 to TRBJ1-5; D is unclear. The length of the CDR3 is 15 residues. V lost 7 bases to trimming and J lost 0 bases, with 13 bases between them. The CDR3: CASMPGRHSNQPQHF. The CDR3 DNA sequence: TGTGCCAGCATGCCTGGGAGACATAGCAATCAGCCCCAGCATTTT.

This clonotype was counted between two and nine times. The CDR3 loop is CASSLETEETQYF. In nucleotides, the CDR3 is TGCGCCAGCAGCTTAGAGACAGAAGAGACCCAGTACTTC. This rearrangement joins TRBV5-1 to TRBJ2-5; possible D gene TRBD1, 5 bases. The CDR3 sequence is 13 residues long. V was pared by 2 bases and J by 3 bases, with 8 bases between. CDR1 SGHRS and CDR2 YFSETQ come from the germline V gene.

The chain couples TRBV20-1 to TRBJ2-7, with 10 positions matching TRBD1. V trimming: 3 bases; J trimming: 7 bases; junction bases outside the gene matches: 9. The germline gives CDR1 DFQATT, CDR2 SNEGSKA (reference sequence). The CDR3 has 14 residues. The CDR3 bases are TGCAGTGCTAGCCCCGGGACAGGGGCTCGGGAGCAGTACTTC. It specifies CSASPGTGAREQYF.

There are a few counts of this clonotype. This rearrangement joins TRBV29-1 to TRBJ1-2, with 9 bases matching TRBD1. The CDR3 length is 13 residues. Germline values: CDR1 SQVTM, CDR2 ANQGSEA. Trimming took 8 bases from V and 2 from J; bases not matched to a gene: 6. The CDR3 sequence: CSHSGQGNYGYTF. The DNA of the CDR3 is TGCAGCCACTCGGGACAGGGCAACTATGGCTACACCTTC.

Only a few counts were recorded for this clonotype. The V and J genes are TRBV6-1 and TRBJ2-1, with D uncertain. The V gene's germline CDR1 is MNHNS and CDR2 SASEGT. V lost 3 bases and J lost 6, with 0 bases in between. This CDR3 contains 10 residues. The CDR3 bases are TGTGCCAGCAGTGACAATGAGCAGTTCTTC. Its translation is CASSDNEQFF.